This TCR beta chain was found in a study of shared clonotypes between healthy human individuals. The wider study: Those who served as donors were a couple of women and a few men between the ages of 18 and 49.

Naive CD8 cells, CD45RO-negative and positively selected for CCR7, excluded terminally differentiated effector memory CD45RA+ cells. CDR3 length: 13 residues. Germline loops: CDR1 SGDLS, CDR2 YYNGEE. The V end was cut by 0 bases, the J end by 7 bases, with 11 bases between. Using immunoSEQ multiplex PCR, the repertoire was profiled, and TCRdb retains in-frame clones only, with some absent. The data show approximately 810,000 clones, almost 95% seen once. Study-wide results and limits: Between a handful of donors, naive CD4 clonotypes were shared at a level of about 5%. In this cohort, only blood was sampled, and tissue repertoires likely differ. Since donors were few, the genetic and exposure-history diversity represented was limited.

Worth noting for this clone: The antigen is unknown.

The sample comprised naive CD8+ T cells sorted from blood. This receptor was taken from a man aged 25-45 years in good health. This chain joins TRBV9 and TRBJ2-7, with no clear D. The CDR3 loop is CASSVEPVDEQYF. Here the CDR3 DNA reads TGTGCCAGCAGCGTAGAACCAGTAGATGAGCAGTACTTC.